This is a list of T cell receptor beta chains from one sample in a study of T cell changes during pregnancy in multiple sclerosis. Profiling relied on immunoSEQ multiplex PCR, and the TCRdb table lists in-frame clones only, not all of them. The data contain roughly 67,000 clones, more than 85% of them singletons. Here the sequenced sample was peripheral blood, taken in the second trimester of pregnancy. The receptors were gathered from a female donor with multiple sclerosis, enrolled in a pregnancy study. Both conserved end residues are part of each CDR3. A D gene is named only where the DNA matches it firmly.

J: TRBJ2-5
V: TRBV30
D: TRBD1
DNA: TGTGCCTGCTCCCGACAGGGTGGATCAGAGACCCAGTACTTC
CDR3: CACSRQGGSETQYF

J: TRBJ2-5
V: TRBV29-1
D: TRBD2
DNA: TGCAGCGTTGATACGGCTAGCGGGACCCTAGAGACCCAGTACTTC
CDR3: CSVDTASGTLETQYF

J: TRBJ2-7
V: TRBV6-5
D: TRBD1
DNA: TGTGCCAGCAGTTTATGGACAGGGGGCGCGGGCGAGCAGTACTTC
CDR3: CASSLWTGGAGEQYF

J: TRBJ2-2
V: TRBV7-3
D: TRBD1
DNA: TGTGCCAGCAGCTTGACAGGGATGCGGACAGGGGAGCTGTTTTTT
CDR3: CASSLTGMRTGELFF

J: TRBJ1-2
V: TRBV4-3
D: .
DNA: TGCGCCAGCAGCCACAGGGTTTTCTATGGCTACACCTTC
CDR3: CASSHRVFYGYTF

J: TRBJ2-6
V: TRBV4-3
D: .
DNA: TGCGCCAGCAGTCCCGAGCGGGCCAACGTCCTGACTTTC
CDR3: CASSPERANVLTF

J: TRBJ1-4
V: TRBV2
D: .
DNA: TGTGCCAGCAGTGAGGGAGGTGTCCTGTTTTTT
CDR3: CASSEGGVLFF

J: TRBJ2-1
V: TRBV10-1
D: TRBD2
DNA: TGCGCCAGCAGTGACGGACTAGCGGGAGTCGAGCAGTTCTTC
CDR3: CASSDGLAGVEQFF

J: TRBJ2-1
V: TRBV7-8
D: .
DNA: TGTGCCAGCAGCCCGAGGACTGTTTACAATGAGCAGTTCTTC
CDR3: CASSPRTVYNEQFF

J: TRBJ2-3
V: TRBV5-1
D: .
DNA: TGCGCCAGCAGCTTAGGCTCTCAGACAAGCACAGATACGCAGTATTTT
CDR3: CASSLGSQTSTDTQYF

J: TRBJ2-1
V: TRBV10-3
D: TRBD2
DNA: TGTGCCATCACCTCGGGACTAGCGGTATACAATGAGCAGTTCTTC
CDR3: CAITSGLAVYNEQFF

J: TRBJ1-1
V: TRBV27
D: TRBD1
DNA: TGTGCCAGCAGTTTGGGGACAGGGTACACTGAAGCTTTCTTT
CDR3: CASSLGTGYTEAFF

J: TRBJ1-5
V: TRBV19
D: .
DNA: TGTGCCAGTAGTATGATCCGGGGTAGAAGCAATCAGCCCCAGCATTTT
CDR3: CASSMIRGRSNQPQHF

J: TRBJ2-7
V: TRBV4-2
D: TRBD2
DNA: TGTGCCAGCAGCCAACACTCCGGGACTAGCGGGAGGGACTCCTACGAGCAGTACTTC
CDR3: CASSQHSGTSGRDSYEQYF

J: TRBJ1-1
V: TRBV4-1
D: .
DNA: TGCGCCAGCAGCCAAGGTCACGTGTCAGGGGAAACTGAAGCTTTCTTT
CDR3: CASSQGHVSGETEAFF

J: TRBJ1-6
V: TRBV11-2
D: .
DNA: TGTGCCAGCAGCTTACGGACTTATAATTCACCCCTCCACTTT
CDR3: CASSLRTYNSPLHF

J: TRBJ2-1
V: TRBV5-1
D: .
DNA: TGCGCCAGCACCCAGAGGGGGGGGGCCTACAATGAGCAGTTCTTC
CDR3: CASTQRGGAYNEQFF

J: TRBJ1-2
V: TRBV7-2
D: TRBD1
DNA: TGTGCCAGCAGCTTAGCCTACAGGGGACCTAACTATGGCTACACCTTC
CDR3: CASSLAYRGPNYGYTF

J: TRBJ2-6
V: TRBV14
D: TRBD1
DNA: TGTGCCAGCAGCCGAGTAGGCACTTGGGACAGCCACTCTGGGGCCAACGTCCTGACTTTC
CDR3: CASSRVGTWDSHSGANVLTF

J: TRBJ2-7
V: TRBV7-2
D: TRBD2
DNA: TGTGCCAGCAGCTTTACTAGCGGGGGTTACGAGCAGTACTTC
CDR3: CASSFTSGGYEQYF

J: TRBJ2-3
V: TRBV4-1
D: .
DNA: TGCGCCAGCAGCCAAGACGGGGATCGCACAGATACGCAGTATTTT
CDR3: CASSQDGDRTDTQYF

J: TRBJ1-5
V: TRBV10-2
D: .
DNA: TGCGCCAGCAGCGAAACGGGGGTAGGGCAGCCCCAGCATTTT
CDR3: CASSETGVGQPQHF